Each of the 23 T cell receptor beta chains below was sequenced from the same sample in a study of blood T cell repertoires in COVID-19. Produced via immunoSEQ multiplex PCR; TCRdb's table is partial and in-frame only. Here the sample spans 65,000 to 85,000 clones, roughly 89% being singletons. Sequencing was done on a sample of peripheral blood. All receptors come from a man aged 50 or older with active COVID-19.

V is TRBV25-1 and J is TRBJ2-1; 9 bases are shared with TRBD1. This CDR3 is built from 16 residues. The V gene's germline CDR1 is MGHDK and CDR2 SYGVNS. V shed 0 bases and J 8 bases; nucleotides not matched to a gene: 8. CDR3 sequence (DNA): TGTGCCAGCAGTGAATATCCGGGACAGGGAAGGGATGAGCAGTTCTTC. Translating gives CASSEYPGQGRDEQFF.

The chain recombines TRBV14 with TRBJ2-7, with 8 bases lining up with TRBD1. Germline V CDR1 and CDR2: SGHDN, FVKESK. The V segment lost 5 bases and the J segment 3 bases; nucleotides outside the gene matches: 12. The CDR3 has 16 residues. The CDR3 loop is CASSYSGPGGGYEQYF. DNA for the CDR3: TGTGCCAGCAGCTACTCCGGGCCAGGGGGCGGCTACGAGCAGTACTTC.

The chain employs TRBV30 and TRBJ1-1; D is undetermined. Per germline, CDR1 GTSNPN and CDR2 SVGIG (reference sequence). This CDR3 is built from 15 residues. Trimming cost V 0 bases and J 1 base, with 12 bases left between them. The CDR3 region has the DNA TGTGCCTGGAGTGTGTTGCGGTCCTCGAACACTGAAGCTTTCTTT. Protein product: CAWSVLRSSNTEAFF.

The chain couples TRBV2 to TRBJ1-2; no clear D. The CDR3 runs 12 residues. Trimming took 7 bases from V and 4 from J, leaving 10 bases between them. Germline lookup yields CDR1 SNHLY and CDR2 FYNNEI. CDR3 in amino acids: CASTSPSYGYTF. The CDR3 DNA reads as TGTGCCAGCACCTCGCCCAGCTATGGCTACACCTTC.

The chain employs TRBV7-2 and TRBJ2-3; 7 bases map to TRBD2. V shed 5 bases, J shed 3 bases, and the junction held 5 bases outside the gene matches. Germline V lookup: CDR1 SGHTA, CDR2 FQGNSA. This CDR3 is built from 14 residues. The CDR3 DNA sequence: TGTGCCAGCAGCCCTAGCGGTTCGACAGATACGCAGTATTTT. Translated, it gives CASSPSGSTDTQYF. Variable domain in full (rest from reference TRBV7-2 and TRBJ2-3): GAGVSQSPSNKVTEKGKDVELRCDPISGHTALYWYRQSLGQGLEFLIYFQGNSAPDKSGLPSDRFSAERTGGSVSTLTIQRTQQEDSAVYLCASSPSGSTDTQYFGPGTRLTVL.

This chain joins TRBV5-1 and TRBJ1-4, with D perhaps TRBD1 (5 bases). The CDR3 is 16 residues long. Germline lookup yields CDR1 SGHRS and CDR2 YFSETQ. V was trimmed by 0 bases and J by 8 bases, leaving 17 bases between them. The CDR3 protein is CASSLGVQGGGEKLFF. As DNA, the CDR3 is TGCGCCAGCAGCTTGGGAGTTCAGGGTGGTGGGGAAAAACTGTTTTTT.

This chain uses TRBV10-2 with TRBJ2-7; 8 nucleotides agree with TRBD2. The germline V gene has CDR1 WSHSY and CDR2 SAAADI. Losses at the gene ends were 8 bases for V and 7 bases for J; bases not matched to a gene: 10. The CDR3 spans 13 residues. The CDR3 spells CASLTGGPGEQYF. In DNA form, the CDR3 reads TGCGCCAGCCTGACGGGGGGGCCGGGTGAGCAGTACTTC.

The genes are TRBV10-3 and TRBJ1-6; tentatively, D is TRBD1 (5 bases). CDR1 ENHRY and CDR2 SYGVKD come from the germline V gene. The CDR3 extends over 15 amino acids. V was shortened by 3 bases and J by 5 bases, with 11 bases between the two germline ends. Written as DNA, the CDR3 is TGTGCCATCAGTGACCATCCAGGGAATAATTCACCCCTCCACTTT. Residues: CAISDHPGNNSPLHF.

In its sample, this clone was seen a few times. The rearrangement uses TRBV4-3 and TRBJ1-5; D remains ambiguous. This CDR3 spans 15 amino acids. Germline lookup yields CDR1 LGHNA and CDR2 YSLEER. V lost 0 bases and J lost 2, with 8 bases in between. CDR3 sequence reads: CASSQDLAGNQPQHF. DNA of the CDR3: TGCGCCAGCAGCCAAGATCTGGCAGGCAATCAGCCCCAGCATTTT.

This chain joins TRBV27 and TRBJ2-1, with a weak D call TRBD1 (6 bases). With 2 bases removed from V and 3 bases from J, the gap between germline ends came to 14 bases. CDR3 length equals 16 residues. CDR1 is MNHEY, CDR2 SMNVEV, per germline (reference sequence). The CDR3 nucleotides are TGTGCCAGCAGTTTAAACGGCAGGGGAATCTACAATGAGCAGTTCTTC. Protein product: CASSLNGRGIYNEQFF.

CDR3 nucleotide sequence: TGTGCCAGCAGCCCCTCCCCGGACAGGAGGGGTAATGAAAAACTGTTTTTT. This gives the protein CASSPSPDRRGNEKLFF. This chain connects TRBV7-9 to TRBJ1-4, with 7 bases lining up with TRBD1. CDR1 is SEHNR and CDR2 is FQNEAQ in the germline V gene (reference sequence). This CDR3 comprises 17 residues. Trimming cost V 5 bases and J 4 bases; bases outside gene matches: 13.

This clone was seen once. This sequence joins TRBV5-1 and TRBJ2-7, with TRBD1 as a possible D gene (5 bases). CDR1 is SGHRS and CDR2 is YFSETQ in the germline V gene. Trimming took 0 bases from V and 1 from J, leaving 11 bases between them. There are 15 residues in the CDR3. In nucleotides, the CDR3 is TGCGCCAGCAGCTTGGTAGGGGTTACATCCTACGAGCAGTACTTC. Amino acids: CASSLVGVTSYEQYF.

Comment on this clone: The sample contains more than one DNA sequence encoding this CDR3. V and J are TRBV7-9 and TRBJ2-5; 9 bases match TRBD2. V was clipped by 0 bases and J by 5 bases; unmatched bases: 10. Germline V lookup: CDR1 SEHNR, CDR2 FQNEAQ (reference sequence). The CDR3 loop spans 17 amino acids. The CDR3 DNA is TGTGCCAGCAGCTTAGCCGGCGGCGGGGGGGGCCGGGAGACCCAGTACTTC. Protein sequence: CASSLAGGGGGRETQYF.

This chain connects TRBV12-2 to TRBJ1-3; the table's D call TRBD1 went unverified against the DNA. TRBV12-2 is an annotated pseudogene. The CDR3 is made up of 14 amino acids. Here the CDR3 reads CASRQGSYGNTIYF. For the CDR3, the DNA is TGTGCAAGTCGCCAGGGGTCCTATGGAAACACCATATATTTT.

The rearrangement joins TRBV30 to TRBJ2-7; no clear D gene. This CDR3 comprises 12 residues. The germline V gene has CDR1 GTSNPN and CDR2 SVGIG (reference sequence). The V and J ends lost 3 bases and 1 base respectively, with 7 bases between them. The CDR3 spells CAWRGRSYEQYF. The CDR3 nucleotides are TGTGCCTGGAGGGGCAGGTCCTACGAGCAGTACTTC.

The rearrangement uses TRBV19 and TRBJ2-3, with 9 bases matching TRBD1. Trimming at V came to 5 bases and at J to 7 bases, leaving 10 bases not matched to a gene. In germline, CDR1 is LNHDA, CDR2 SQIVND (reference sequence). The CDR3 runs 15 residues. CDR3 DNA: TGTGCCAGTAGTGAAGGACAGGGGCGGACTCATACGCAGTATTTT. Translated, it gives CASSEGQGRTHTQYF.

This clone was seen once. The chain couples TRBV6-5 to TRBJ2-7; D perhaps matches TRBD2 (5 bases). V was cut by 0 bases and J by 2 bases, with 5 bases left in between. CDR3 length: 13 amino acids. Germline V gene sequence: CDR1 MNHEY, CDR2 SVGAGI. The CDR3 here is CASSYSRAYEQYF. The CDR3 DNA is TGTGCCAGCAGTTACTCGAGGGCCTACGAGCAGTACTTC.

This rearrangement joins TRBV2 to TRBJ1-6; TRBD1 matches 8 bases. The V and J ends lost 6 bases and 6 bases, in that order; junction bases with no gene match: 4. CDR1 and CDR2 from the germline V gene are SNHLY and FYNNEI. The CDR3 length is 14 residues. CDR3 nucleotide sequence: TGTGCCAGCAGGCAGCAGGGGGCTAATTCACCCCTCCACTTT. This sequence encodes CASRQQGANSPLHF.

The chain joins TRBV30 to TRBJ1-4, with a possible D match to TRBD1 (6 bases). Trimming removed 3 bases at V and 6 bases at J, with 14 bases between. CDR1 and CDR2 (germline): GTSNPN, SVGIG (reference sequence). The CDR3 extends over 14 amino acids. The CDR3 DNA reads TGTGCCTGGAGACTCAGGGGTAGGGATGAAAAACTGTTTTTT. Translated: CAWRLRGRDEKLFF.

This sequence joins TRBV4-1 and TRBJ1-4; D is possibly TRBD1 (5 bases). V lost 1 base to trimming and J lost 10 bases, with 16 bases between them. From germline, CDR1 is MGHRA and CDR2 YSYEKL. CDR3 length equals 15 residues. This CDR3 is CASSQAKTVLGKLFF. DNA of the CDR3: TGCGCCAGCAGCCAAGCGAAGACAGTTCTTGGAAAACTGTTTTTT.

The CDR3 DNA reads as TGTGCCAGCTGGCAGGGGATCTACGAGCAGTACTTC. Residues: CASWQGIYEQYF. The J gene is TRBJ2-7, the V gene TRBV27; maybe TRBD1 (6 bases). V lost 8 bases and J lost 3, with 11 bases in between. The CDR3 runs 12 residues. Per germline, CDR1 MNHEY and CDR2 SMNVEV (reference sequence).

CDR3 loop: CASSQTLEWETQYF. The CDR3 nucleotides read TGCGCCAGCAGCCAAACACTAGAATGGGAGACCCAGTACTTC. The J gene is TRBJ2-5, the V gene TRBV4-1, with D tentatively TRBD2 (5 bases). The ends were cut back, 2 bases at V and 5 bases at J, with 12 bases in the middle. The CDR3 extends over 14 amino acids. Germline V gene sequence: CDR1 MGHRA, CDR2 YSYEKL.

The chain carries TRBV19 and TRBJ2-2, with D perhaps matching TRBD1 (6 bases). Germline values: CDR1 LNHDA, CDR2 SQIVND (reference sequence). This CDR3 has 14 residues. Trimming stripped 10 bases from V and 0 bases from J, with 12 bases between. CDR3 in DNA: TGTGCCACCAAACGGGACACGAACACCGGGGAGCTGTTTTTT. It specifies CATKRDTNTGELFF.